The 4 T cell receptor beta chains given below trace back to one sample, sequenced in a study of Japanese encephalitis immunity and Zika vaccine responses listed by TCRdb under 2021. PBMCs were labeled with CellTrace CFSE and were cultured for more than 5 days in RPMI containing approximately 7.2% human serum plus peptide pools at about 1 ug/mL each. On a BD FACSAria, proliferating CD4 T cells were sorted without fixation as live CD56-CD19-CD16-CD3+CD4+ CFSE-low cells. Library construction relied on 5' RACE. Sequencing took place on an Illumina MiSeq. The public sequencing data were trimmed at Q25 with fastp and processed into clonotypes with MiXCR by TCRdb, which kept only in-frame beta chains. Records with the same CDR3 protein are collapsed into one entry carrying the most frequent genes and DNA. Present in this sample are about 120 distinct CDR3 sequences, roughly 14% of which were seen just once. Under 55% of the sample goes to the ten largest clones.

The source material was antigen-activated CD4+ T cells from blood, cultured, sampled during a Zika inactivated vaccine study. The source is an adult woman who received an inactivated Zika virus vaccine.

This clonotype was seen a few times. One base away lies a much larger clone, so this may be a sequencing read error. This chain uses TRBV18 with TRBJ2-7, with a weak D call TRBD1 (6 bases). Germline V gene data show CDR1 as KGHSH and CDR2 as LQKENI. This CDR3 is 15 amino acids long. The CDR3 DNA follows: TGTGCCAACTCACCCGGGACACCGAGCTCCTACGAGCAGTACTTC. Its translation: CANSPGTPSSYEQYF.

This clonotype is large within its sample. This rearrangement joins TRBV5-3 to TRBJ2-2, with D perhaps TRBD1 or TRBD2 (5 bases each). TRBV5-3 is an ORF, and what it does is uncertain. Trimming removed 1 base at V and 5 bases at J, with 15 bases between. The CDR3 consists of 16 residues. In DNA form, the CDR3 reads TGTGCCAGAAGCTTGACAGGAAAGAGGGATACCGGGGAGCTGTTTTTT. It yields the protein CARSLTGKRDTGELFF.

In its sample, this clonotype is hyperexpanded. CDR3 DNA sequence: TGTGCCATCAGTGTAGGGGAGACCCAGTACTTC. Residues: CAISVGETQYF. The rearrangement links TRBV10-3 to TRBJ2-5, with D unclear. The length of the CDR3 is 11 residues. Looked up from germline, CDR1 is ENHRY and CDR2 is SYGVKD. Between the trimmed V and J ends, which lost 4 bases and 5 bases, there was a span of 5 bases.

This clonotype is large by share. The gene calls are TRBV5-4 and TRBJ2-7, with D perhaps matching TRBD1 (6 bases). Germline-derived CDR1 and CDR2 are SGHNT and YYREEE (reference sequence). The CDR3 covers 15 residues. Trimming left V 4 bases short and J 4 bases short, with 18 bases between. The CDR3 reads CASSSGQSRIYEQYF. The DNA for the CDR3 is TGTGCCAGCAGCAGTGGACAGTCAAGGATTTACGAGCAGTACTTC.